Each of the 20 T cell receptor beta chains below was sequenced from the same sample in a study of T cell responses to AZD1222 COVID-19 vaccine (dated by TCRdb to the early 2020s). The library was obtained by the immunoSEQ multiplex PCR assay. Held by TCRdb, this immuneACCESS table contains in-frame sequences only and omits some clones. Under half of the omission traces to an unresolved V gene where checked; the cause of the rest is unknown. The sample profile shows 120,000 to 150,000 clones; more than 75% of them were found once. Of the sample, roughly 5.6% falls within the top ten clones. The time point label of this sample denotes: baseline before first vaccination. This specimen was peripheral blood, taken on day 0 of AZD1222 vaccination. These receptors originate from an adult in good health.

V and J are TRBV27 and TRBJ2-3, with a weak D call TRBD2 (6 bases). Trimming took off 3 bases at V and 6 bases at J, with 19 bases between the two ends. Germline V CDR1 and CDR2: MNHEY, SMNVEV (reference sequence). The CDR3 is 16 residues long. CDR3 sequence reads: CASSLAWDFPHDTQYF. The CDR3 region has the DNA TGTGCCAGCAGTTTGGCTTGGGACTTTCCGCACGATACGCAGTATTTT.

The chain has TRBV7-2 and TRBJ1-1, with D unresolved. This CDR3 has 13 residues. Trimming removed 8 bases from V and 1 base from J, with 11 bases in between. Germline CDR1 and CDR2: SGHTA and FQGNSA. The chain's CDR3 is CASLRSPNTEAFF. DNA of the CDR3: TGTGCCAGCCTGAGGTCGCCGAACACTGAAGCTTTCTTT.

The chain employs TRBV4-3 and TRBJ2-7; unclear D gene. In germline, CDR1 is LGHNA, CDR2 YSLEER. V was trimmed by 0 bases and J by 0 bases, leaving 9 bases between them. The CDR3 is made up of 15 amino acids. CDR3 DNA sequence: TGCGCCAGCAGCCAAGATTATCAGAACTCCTACGAGCAGTACTTC. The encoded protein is CASSQDYQNSYEQYF.

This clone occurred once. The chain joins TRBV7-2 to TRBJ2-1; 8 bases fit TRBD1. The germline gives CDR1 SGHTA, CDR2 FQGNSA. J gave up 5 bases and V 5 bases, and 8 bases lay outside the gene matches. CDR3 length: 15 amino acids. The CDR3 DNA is TGTGCCAGCAGCCAAGGGACAGGACTAAACAATGAGCAGTTCTTC. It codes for CASSQGTGLNNEQFF.

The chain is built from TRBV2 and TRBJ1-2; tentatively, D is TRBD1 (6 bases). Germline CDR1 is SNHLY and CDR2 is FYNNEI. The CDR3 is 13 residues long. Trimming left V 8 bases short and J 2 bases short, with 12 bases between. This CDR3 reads CASPRQVNYGYTF. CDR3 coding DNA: TGTGCCAGCCCAAGACAGGTGAACTATGGCTACACCTTC.

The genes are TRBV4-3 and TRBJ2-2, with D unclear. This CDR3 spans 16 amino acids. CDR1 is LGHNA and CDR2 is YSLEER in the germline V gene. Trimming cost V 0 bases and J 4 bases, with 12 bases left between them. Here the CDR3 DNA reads TGCGCCAGCAGCCAAGATTTCGGTCGTCCCACCGGGGAGCTGTTTTTT. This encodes CASSQDFGRPTGELFF.

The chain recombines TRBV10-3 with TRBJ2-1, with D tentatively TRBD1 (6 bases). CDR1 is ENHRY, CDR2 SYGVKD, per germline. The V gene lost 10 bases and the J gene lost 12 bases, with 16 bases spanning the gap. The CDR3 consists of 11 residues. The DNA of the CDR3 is TGTGCCACCAGACAGGTCTACTTGCAGTTCTTC. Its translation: CATRQVYLQFF.

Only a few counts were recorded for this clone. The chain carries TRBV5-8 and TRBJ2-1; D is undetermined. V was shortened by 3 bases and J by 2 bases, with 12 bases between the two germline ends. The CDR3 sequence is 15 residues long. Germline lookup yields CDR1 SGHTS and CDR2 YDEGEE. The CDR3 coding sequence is TGTGCCAGCAGCTCTGGGGTTGGGGCCTACAATGAGCAGTTCTTC. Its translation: CASSSGVGAYNEQFF.

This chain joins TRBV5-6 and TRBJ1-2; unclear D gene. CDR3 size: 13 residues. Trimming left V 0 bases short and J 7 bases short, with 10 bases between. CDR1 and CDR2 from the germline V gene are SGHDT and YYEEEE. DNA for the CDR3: TGTGCCAGCAGCTTGGCCCGCTTTGGTGGCTACACCTTC. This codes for CASSLARFGGYTF.

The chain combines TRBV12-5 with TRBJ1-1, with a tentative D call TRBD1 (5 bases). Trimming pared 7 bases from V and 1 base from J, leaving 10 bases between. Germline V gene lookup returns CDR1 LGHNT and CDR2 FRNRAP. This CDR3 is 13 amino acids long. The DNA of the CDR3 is TGTGCTAGTGCCCGGGGGGAGAACACTGAAGCTTTCTTT. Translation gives CASARGENTEAFF.

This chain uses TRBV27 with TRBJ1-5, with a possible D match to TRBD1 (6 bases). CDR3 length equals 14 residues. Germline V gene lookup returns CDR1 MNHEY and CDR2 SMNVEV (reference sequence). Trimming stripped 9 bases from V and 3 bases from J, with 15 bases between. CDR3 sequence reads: CASPRGDDNQPQHF. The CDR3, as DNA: TGTGCCAGTCCGAGGGGGGACGACAATCAGCCCCAGCATTTT.

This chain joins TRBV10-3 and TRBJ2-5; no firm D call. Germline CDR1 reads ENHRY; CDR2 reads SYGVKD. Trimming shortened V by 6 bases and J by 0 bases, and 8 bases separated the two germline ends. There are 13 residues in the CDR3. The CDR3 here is CAISPGYQETQYF. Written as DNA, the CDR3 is TGTGCCATCAGCCCTGGGTACCAAGAGACCCAGTACTTC.

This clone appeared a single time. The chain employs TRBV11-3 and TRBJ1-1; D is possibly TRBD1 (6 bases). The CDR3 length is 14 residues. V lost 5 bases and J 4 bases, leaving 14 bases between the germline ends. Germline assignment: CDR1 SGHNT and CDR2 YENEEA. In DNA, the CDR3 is TGTGCCAGCAGCCCGAGCCAGGGGAGCACTGAAGCTTTCTTT. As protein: CASSPSQGSTEAFF.

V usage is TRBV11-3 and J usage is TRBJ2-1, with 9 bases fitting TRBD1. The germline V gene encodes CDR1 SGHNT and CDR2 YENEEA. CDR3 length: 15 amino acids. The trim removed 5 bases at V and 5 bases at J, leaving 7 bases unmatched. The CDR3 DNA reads TGTGCCAGCAGCCGGGGACAGGGAACCAACAATGAGCAGTTCTTC. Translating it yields CASSRGQGTNNEQFF.

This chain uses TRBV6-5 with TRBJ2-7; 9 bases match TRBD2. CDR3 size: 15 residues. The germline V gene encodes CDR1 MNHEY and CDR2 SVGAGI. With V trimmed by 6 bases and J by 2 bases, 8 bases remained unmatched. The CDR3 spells CASSPPGGRAYEQYF. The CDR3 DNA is TGTGCCAGCAGCCCCCCTGGCGGGAGGGCCTACGAGCAGTACTTC.

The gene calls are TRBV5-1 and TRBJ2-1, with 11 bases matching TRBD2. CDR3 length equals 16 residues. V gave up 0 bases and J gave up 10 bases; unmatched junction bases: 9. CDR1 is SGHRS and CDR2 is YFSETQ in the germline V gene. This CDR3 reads CASSLDTSGGRGEQFF. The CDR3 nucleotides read TGCGCCAGCAGCTTGGATACTAGCGGGGGCCGGGGGGAGCAGTTCTTC.

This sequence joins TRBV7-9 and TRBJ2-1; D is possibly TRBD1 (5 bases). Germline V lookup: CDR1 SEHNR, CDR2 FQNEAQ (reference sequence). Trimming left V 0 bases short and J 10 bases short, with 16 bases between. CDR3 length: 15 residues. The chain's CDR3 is CASSLARVGAGEQFF. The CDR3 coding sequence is TGTGCCAGCAGCTTAGCTAGGGTAGGGGCAGGGGAGCAGTTCTTC.

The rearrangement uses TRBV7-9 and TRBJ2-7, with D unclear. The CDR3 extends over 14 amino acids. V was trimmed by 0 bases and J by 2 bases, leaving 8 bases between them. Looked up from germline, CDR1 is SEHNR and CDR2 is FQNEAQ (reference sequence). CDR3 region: CASSLAFIPYEQYF. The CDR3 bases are TGTGCCAGCAGCTTAGCTTTTATCCCCTACGAGCAGTACTTC.

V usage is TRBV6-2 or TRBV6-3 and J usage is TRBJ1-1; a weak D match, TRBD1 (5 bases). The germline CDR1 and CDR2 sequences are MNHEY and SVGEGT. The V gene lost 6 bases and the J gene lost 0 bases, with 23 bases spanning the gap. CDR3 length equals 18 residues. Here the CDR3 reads CASSRAGGLGRVNTEAFF. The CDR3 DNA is TGTGCCAGCAGCCGGGCGGGGGGTCTCGGTCGGGTGAACACTGAAGCTTTCTTT.

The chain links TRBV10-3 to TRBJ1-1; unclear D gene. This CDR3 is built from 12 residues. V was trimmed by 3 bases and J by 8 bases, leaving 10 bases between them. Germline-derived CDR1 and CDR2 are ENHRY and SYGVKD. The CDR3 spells CAISDVFEEAFF. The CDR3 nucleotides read TGTGCCATCAGTGATGTGTTTGAAGAAGCTTTCTTT.